These 27 T cell receptor beta chains were sequenced from one sample in a study of cytomegalovirus exposure and HLA in healthy donors. The PCR was carried out with 60 Vbeta primers and 13 Jbeta primers. The protocol was immunoSEQ multiplex PCR, while the TCRdb copy is restricted to in-frame clones and leaves out a portion. Among roughly 200,000 clones listed, approximately 86% were seen once. Input material: PBMCs. The source is a boy under 10 years old in good health and CMV-seronegative.

The rearrangement joins TRBV9 to TRBJ1-4; D remains ambiguous. Germline V gives CDR1 SGDLS, CDR2 YYNGEE. This CDR3 comprises 18 residues. V shed 0 bases and J shed 0 bases, with 15 bases lying between them. CDR3 in amino acids: CASSVETGGGSTNEKLFF. The CDR3 region has the DNA TGTGCCAGCAGCGTAGAGACGGGAGGTGGTTCAACTAATGAAAAACTGTTTTTT.

This rearrangement joins TRBV9 to TRBJ2-1, with D maybe TRBD2 (6 bases). The CDR3 is made up of 14 amino acids. V was pared by 0 bases and J by 10 bases, with 14 bases between. Per germline, CDR1 SGDLS and CDR2 YYNGEE. The CDR3 reads CASSVGRETPEQFF. The CDR3 region has the DNA TGTGCCAGCAGCGTAGGGAGGGAGACCCCCGAGCAGTTCTTC.

The chain couples TRBV5-3 to TRBJ2-4; 12 positions match TRBD2. TRBV5-3 is an ORF, and what it does is uncertain. The CDR3 loop spans 16 amino acids. Trimming removed 5 bases from V and 0 bases from J; junction bases left unmatched: 3. In DNA, the CDR3 is TGTGCCAGAAGAGCTAGCGGGAGGGTAGCCAAAAACATTCAGTACTTC. Protein product: CARRASGRVAKNIQYF.

J is TRBJ1-1 and V is TRBV9; tentative D call: TRBD1 (6 bases). The length of the CDR3 is 15 residues. Trimming took 0 bases from V and 1 from J, leaving 10 bases between them. Germline V gene sequence: CDR1 SGDLS, CDR2 YYNGEE. This CDR3 is CASSVAPGENTEAFF. DNA of the CDR3: TGTGCCAGCAGCGTAGCCCCAGGGGAGAACACTGAAGCTTTCTTT.

The rearrangement joins TRBV2 to TRBJ2-5; D perhaps matches TRBD2 (6 bases). The germline V gene encodes CDR1 SNHLY and CDR2 FYNNEI. The CDR3 contains 14 residues. Trimming took 2 bases from V and 5 from J, leaving 12 bases between them. Here the CDR3 DNA reads TGTGCCAGCAGTGAAAAACTAGCCGGGGAGACCCAGTACTTC. Translation gives CASSEKLAGETQYF.

The chain carries TRBV2 and TRBJ2-7; a possible D gene is TRBD2 (5 bases). CDR1 is SNHLY, CDR2 FYNNEI, per germline. Trimming pared 7 bases from V and 1 base from J, leaving 11 bases between. The CDR3 is made up of 13 amino acids. The CDR3 spells CASTTGSSYEQYF. CDR3 bases: TGTGCCAGCACAACGGGATCATCCTACGAGCAGTACTTC. Supplemented by reference TRBV2 and TRBJ2-7, the full variable domain reads EPEVTQTPSHQVTQMGQEVILRCVPISNHLYFYWYRQILGQKVEFLVSFYNNEISEKSEIFDDQFSVERPDGSNFTLKIRSTKLEDSAMYFCASTTGSSYEQYFGPGTRLTVT.

The CDR3 DNA reads as TGTGCCAGCAGCGGCGGGACTTCTTTCTACAATGAGCAGTTCTTC. Its protein product is CASSGGTSFYNEQFF. The V and J genes are TRBV28 and TRBJ2-1, with D perhaps matching TRBD2 (6 bases). V lost 6 bases to trimming and J lost 3 bases, with 15 bases between them. Germline V CDR1 and CDR2: MDHEN, SYDVKM. The CDR3 covers 15 residues. Full variable domain (outside the CDR3, taken from reference TRBV28 and TRBJ2-1): DVKVTQSSRYLVKRTGEKVFLECVQDMDHENMFWYRQDPGLGLRLIYFSYDVKMKEKGDIPEGYSVSREKKERFSLILESASTNQTSMYLCASSGGTSFYNEQFFGPGTRLTVL.

V gene TRBV5-1 combines with J gene TRBJ1-1, with a tentative D call TRBD1 (6 bases). V lost 2 bases and J 7 bases, leaving 12 bases between the germline ends. The CDR3 spans 13 residues. Germline CDR1 is SGHRS and CDR2 is YFSETQ. In DNA form, the CDR3 reads TGCGCCAGCAGCTTCGGGACACCCAGTGAAGCTTTCTTT. This sequence encodes CASSFGTPSEAFF.

This chain connects TRBV5-1 to TRBJ1-1; TRBD1 matches at 9 bases. The CDR3 spans 18 residues. The germline gives CDR1 SGHRS, CDR2 YFSETQ. Trimming removed 1 base from V and 0 bases from J; junction bases left unmatched: 10. The CDR3 DNA is TGCGCCAGCAGCTTGAATCCATCCGGGACAGGGATGAACACTGAAGCTTTCTTT. Its translation is CASSLNPSGTGMNTEAFF. The complete variable domain, with remaining parts taken from reference TRBV5-1 and TRBJ1-1, reads KAGVTQTPRYLIKTRGQQVTLSCSPISGHRSVSWYQQTPGQGLQFLFEYFSETQRNKGNFPGRFSGRQFSNSRSEMNVSTLELGDSALYLCASSLNPSGTGMNTEAFFGQGTRLTVV.

The V and J genes are TRBV28 and TRBJ2-1, with TRBD1 matching over 12 bases. The trim removed 6 bases at V and 9 bases at J, leaving 12 bases unmatched. The germline V gene encodes CDR1 MDHEN and CDR2 SYDVKM. The CDR3 has 16 residues. Here the CDR3 reads CASSLPGTGGYGEQFF. The DNA of the CDR3 is TGTGCCAGCAGCCTACCCGGGACAGGGGGCTACGGTGAGCAGTTCTTC.

The V and J genes are TRBV2 and TRBJ2-3; 8 bases align to TRBD2. The CDR3 covers 16 residues. The germline CDR1 and CDR2 sequences are SNHLY and FYNNEI. Germline trimming cut 2 bases from V and 4 bases from J; bases unmatched to any gene: 8. CDR3 coding DNA: TGTGCCAGCAGTGAATTTGGGCTAGCGGGTTCAGATACGCAGTATTTT. As protein: CASSEFGLAGSDTQYF. Looking up the rest from reference TRBV2 and TRBJ2-3 gives the full variable domain: EPEVTQTPSHQVTQMGQEVILRCVPISNHLYFYWYRQILGQKVEFLVSFYNNEISEKSEIFDDQFSVERPDGSNFTLKIRSTKLEDSAMYFCASSEFGLAGSDTQYFGPGTRLTVL.

This chain uses TRBV10-2 with TRBJ1-3; unclear D gene. CDR1 and CDR2 from the germline V gene are WSHSY and SAAADI. The CDR3 is made up of 14 amino acids. Trimming took 3 bases from V and 2 from J, leaving 8 bases between them. The CDR3 DNA sequence: TGCGCCAGCAGTGAAGGAGGGCCTGGAAACACCATATATTTT. The encoded protein is CASSEGGPGNTIYF.

The V gene is TRBV11-1, the J gene TRBJ1-2; D perhaps matches TRBD1 (5 bases). This CDR3 spans 13 amino acids. Germline V lookup: CDR1 SGHAT, CDR2 FQDESV (reference sequence). Trimming pared 3 bases from V and 7 bases from J, leaving 12 bases between. The CDR3 loop reads CASSFSGGSGYTF. The CDR3 DNA reads TGTGCCAGCAGCTTCAGCGGGGGTAGTGGCTACACCTTC. Drawing the rest from reference TRBV11-1 and TRBJ1-2, the complete variable domain is EAEVAQSPRYKITEKSQAVAFWCDPISGHATLYWYRQILGQGPELLVQFQDESVVDDSQLPKDRFSAERLKGVDSTLKIQPAELGDSAMYLCASSFSGGSGYTFGSGTRLTVV.

This chain uses TRBV15 with TRBJ1-5, with 7 bases fitting TRBD1. CDR1 and CDR2 (germline): LNHNV, YYDKDF (reference sequence). The junction had 14 bases not matched to a gene; V was cut back by 5 bases and J by 7 bases. The CDR3 has 16 amino acids. CDR3 bases: TGTGCCACCAGCCGGAGACAGGGTCTACTTTACCAGCCCCAGCATTTT. Protein sequence: CATSRRQGLLYQPQHF.

This chain uses TRBV6-6 with TRBJ2-7; tentative D call: TRBD1 (6 bases). The V gene's germline CDR1 is MNHNY and CDR2 SVGAGI (reference sequence). This CDR3 spans 16 amino acids. V shed 5 bases and J shed 2 bases, with 19 bases lying between them. The CDR3 bases are TGTGCCAGCAGTAAGTTCGGGACATTGCCACCCTACGAGCAGTACTTC. It yields the protein CASSKFGTLPPYEQYF.

This rearrangement joins TRBV9 to TRBJ2-3; 11 nucleotides line up with TRBD2. Per the germline V gene, CDR1 is SGDLS and CDR2 is YYNGEE. V trimming: 6 bases; J trimming: 1 base; junction bases outside the gene matches: 10. The CDR3 is 17 amino acids. This CDR3 reads CASILSRLAGRTDTQYF. The CDR3 DNA reads as TGTGCCAGCATCCTCTCTCGACTAGCGGGGCGCACAGATACGCAGTATTTT. The whole variable domain, remainder taken from reference TRBV9 and TRBJ2-3, is DSGVTQTPKHLITATGQRVTLRCSPRSGDLSVYWYQQSLDQGLQFLIQYYNGEERAKGNILERFSAQQFPDLHSELNLSSLELGDSALYFCASILSRLAGRTDTQYFGPGTRLTVL.

This clone appeared a few times. The V and J genes are TRBV2 and TRBJ2-2; weak D call: TRBD2 (5 bases). V was pared by 8 bases and J by 4 bases, with 17 bases between. The CDR3 runs 15 residues. The germline V gene encodes CDR1 SNHLY and CDR2 FYNNEI. CDR3 protein: CASAGPQRGTGELFF. In DNA form, the CDR3 reads TGTGCCAGCGCCGGACCGCAACGGGGCACCGGGGAGCTGTTTTTT.

The V and J genes are TRBV7-9 and TRBJ1-5; weak D call: TRBD1 (5 bases). Germline CDR1 and CDR2: SEHNR and FQNEAQ (reference sequence). This CDR3 has 16 amino acids. V was trimmed by 2 bases and J by 6 bases, leaving 17 bases between them. Here the CDR3 reads CASSLLGQGGVQPQHF. The DNA of the CDR3 is TGTGCCAGCAGCTTACTTGGGCAGGGAGGCGTTCAGCCCCAGCATTTT.

The rearrangement joins TRBV29-1 to TRBJ1-2; maybe TRBD1 (6 bases). Germline-derived CDR1 and CDR2 are SQVTM and ANQGSEA. The CDR3 runs to 15 residues. V was shortened by 6 bases and J by 2 bases, with 19 bases between the two germline ends. The CDR3 bases are TGCAGCGTCCCAAACGGGCAGGGGATAAACTATGGCTACACCTTC. The encoded protein is CSVPNGQGINYGYTF. The whole variable domain, filled in from reference TRBV29-1 and TRBJ1-2, reads SAVISQKPSRDICQRGTSLTIQCQVDSQVTMMFWYRQQPGQSLTLIATANQGSEATYESGFVIDKFPISRPNLTFSTLTVSNMSPEDSSIYLCSVPNGQGINYGYTFGSGTRLTVV.

The CDR3 is CASSLSGFAGPPQHF. The CDR3 nucleotides are TGTGCCAGCAGTTTATCGGGGTTTGCGGGGCCGCCCCAGCATTTT. This chain joins TRBV27 and TRBJ1-5; perhaps TRBD1 as D (5 bases). Per germline, CDR1 MNHEY and CDR2 SMNVEV (reference sequence). Trimming took 0 bases from V and 9 from J, leaving 15 bases between them. The CDR3 consists of 15 residues.

The chain has TRBV7-6 and TRBJ1-1; TRBD1 agrees at 8 bases. The V gene's germline CDR1 is SGHVS and CDR2 FNYEAQ. Trimming removed 3 bases from V and 6 bases from J; junction bases left unmatched: 12. CDR3 length equals 16 residues. The DNA of the CDR3 is TGTGCCAGCAGCTTGACGTCAGGGGGCCTGGATGCTGAAGCTTTCTTT. The encoded protein is CASSLTSGGLDAEAFF.

The chain employs TRBV7-3 and TRBJ2-3, with 12 bases identical to TRBD2. This CDR3 is built from 19 residues. Looked up from germline, CDR1 is SGHTA and CDR2 is FQGTGA. The V segment lost 5 bases and the J segment 2 bases; nucleotides outside the gene matches: 14. Here the CDR3 DNA reads TGTGCCAGCAGCCCCCAAGGGGCCCCTAGCGGGAGGGCCACAGATACGCAGTATTTT. Translated, it gives CASSPQGAPSGRATDTQYF.

The chain recombines TRBV6-1 with TRBJ2-2; D unclear. The CDR3 sequence is 15 residues long. Trimming removed 6 bases at V and 0 bases at J, with 11 bases between. In germline, CDR1 is MNHNS, CDR2 SASEGT. The CDR3 reads CASRRHSSNTGELFF. CDR3 nucleotide sequence: TGTGCCAGCAGAAGACACAGCTCGAACACCGGGGAGCTGTTTTTT.

This sequence joins TRBV27 and TRBJ2-1, with a weak D call TRBD1 (5 bases). CDR1 and CDR2 (germline): MNHEY, SMNVEV (reference sequence). This CDR3 is 17 amino acids long. The V end was cut by 5 bases, the J end by 7 bases, with 24 bases between. The CDR3 loop reads CASSPIILGPGWNEQFF. The CDR3 DNA reads as TGTGCCAGCAGTCCCATTATCCTGGGCCCAGGGTGGAATGAGCAGTTCTTC.

This rearrangement joins TRBV11-2 to TRBJ2-7, with 12 bases lining up with TRBD2. The CDR3 loop spans 16 amino acids. Unmatched junction bases numbered 5, after V lost 0 bases and J lost 5 bases. The germline CDR1 and CDR2 sequences are SGHAT and FQNNGV. DNA for the CDR3: TGTGCCAGCAGCTTAGAACTAGCGGGGGGCCGGGACGAGCAGTACTTC. Translating it yields CASSLELAGGRDEQYF.

The rearrangement joins TRBV7-2 to TRBJ2-3; maybe TRBD1 (5 bases). From germline, CDR1 is SGHTA and CDR2 FQGNSA. Trimming took 5 bases from V and 6 from J, leaving 15 bases between them. The CDR3 has 14 residues. This CDR3 reads CASSPGWGSDTQYF. For the CDR3, the DNA is TGTGCCAGCAGCCCAGGGTGGGGCTCTGATACGCAGTATTTT. The full variable domain, rest sourced from reference TRBV7-2 and TRBJ2-3, is GAGVSQSPSNKVTEKGKDVELRCDPISGHTALYWYRQSLGQGLEFLIYFQGNSAPDKSGLPSDRFSAERTGGSVSTLTIQRTQQEDSAVYLCASSPGWGSDTQYFGPGTRLTVL.

Details on this clone: Other nucleotide sequences from this sample produce the same CDR3. The chain is built from TRBV10-3 and TRBJ1-1, with a possible D match to TRBD1 (5 bases). This CDR3 region has 13 residues. The germline V gene encodes CDR1 ENHRY and CDR2 SYGVKD. V was cut by 4 bases and J by 1 base, with 7 bases left in between. For the CDR3, the DNA is TGTGCCATCAGTGGCCAGGGGAACACTGAAGCTTTCTTT. Encoded protein: CAISGQGNTEAFF.